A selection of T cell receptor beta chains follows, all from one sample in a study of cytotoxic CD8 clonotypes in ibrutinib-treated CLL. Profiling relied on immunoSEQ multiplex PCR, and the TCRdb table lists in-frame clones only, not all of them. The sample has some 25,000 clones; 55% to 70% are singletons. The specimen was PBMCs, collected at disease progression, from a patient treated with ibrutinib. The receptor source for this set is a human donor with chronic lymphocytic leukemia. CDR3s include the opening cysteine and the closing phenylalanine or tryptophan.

CASSPRPQETQYF,TRBJ2-5,TRBV5-4
CAIMEGNTGELFF,TRBJ2-2,TRBV6-5
CASTDRGPGELFF,TRBJ2-2,TRBV6-5
CASSIADRPGYTF,TRBJ1-2,TRBV19
CASSQDWRVNTEAFF,TRBJ1-1,TRBV4-3
CASSLSGGNTEAFF,TRBJ1-1,TRBV7-3
CASSLAPSPSYEQYF,TRBJ2-7,TRBV7-8
CSVERDRGLETQYF,TRBJ2-5,TRBV29-1
CASSYSGGSGNTIYF,TRBJ1-3,TRBV6-5
CASRRGGTGELFF,TRBJ2-2,TRBV27
CASSLADERLYGYTF,TRBJ1-2,TRBV7-2
CASSLGVSYEQYF,TRBJ2-7,TRBV7-2
CASSLLTRPQHF,TRBJ1-5,TRBV25-1
CASSQVAGNEQYF,TRBJ2-7,TRBV4-3
CASRGEQGIYGYTF,TRBJ1-2,TRBV2
CASWGAGNGYTF,TRBJ1-2,TRBV19
CASSLHNSPLHF,TRBJ1-6,TRBV11-3
CASSPNRGPLPQHF,TRBJ1-5,TRBV6-5
CASSLGQGGIQPQHF,TRBJ1-5,TRBV7-9
CASSAGQLVLTNYGYTF,TRBJ1-2,TRBV5-1
CASSLVLNTGELFF,TRBJ2-2,TRBV14
CASSLAGWAAARNNYGYTF,TRBJ1-2,TRBV5-8
CASSLGAGPWDNEQFF,TRBJ2-1,TRBV27
CASSLGGGELFF,TRBJ2-2,TRBV5-4
CAISEAGRQGEQYF,TRBJ2-7,TRBV10-3
CAISPGTGDPYNEQFF,TRBJ2-1,TRBV10-3
CASSVGTGDSSIYGYTF,TRBJ1-2,TRBV9
CASSYSRTGVTSPLHF,TRBJ1-6,TRBV6-5
CASSYTGEARTEAFF,TRBJ1-1,TRBV7-9
CASSRGYEQYF,TRBJ2-7,TRBV5-6
CASSYTGDANSPLHF,TRBJ1-6,TRBV6-5
CASSISGGQGGNEQFF,TRBJ2-1,TRBV19
CATPQGNTGELFF,TRBJ2-2,TRBV19
CAIRYSRTDYGYTF,TRBJ1-2,TRBV10-3
CASSLAGPNTGELFF,TRBJ2-2,TRBV7-3
CASSRVAGYEQYF,TRBJ2-7,TRBV18
CASRTGMGNQPQHF,TRBJ1-5,TRBV19
CASRSRPGANTEAFF,TRBJ1-1,TRBV5-4
CASSIEGRGYQPQHF,TRBJ1-5,TRBV19
CSAAGAGGTQETQYF,TRBJ2-5,TRBV29-1
CASSPGTGGDGYTF,TRBJ1-2,TRBV18
CAISEFREGTEAFF,TRBJ1-1,TRBV10-3
CASSYSGTGELFF,TRBJ2-2,TRBV6-5
CASSVAGTHTDTQYF,TRBJ2-3,TRBV9
CASSPSSIPYNSPLHF,TRBJ1-6,TRBV18
CASSSQGPSTDTQYF,TRBJ2-3,TRBV6-6